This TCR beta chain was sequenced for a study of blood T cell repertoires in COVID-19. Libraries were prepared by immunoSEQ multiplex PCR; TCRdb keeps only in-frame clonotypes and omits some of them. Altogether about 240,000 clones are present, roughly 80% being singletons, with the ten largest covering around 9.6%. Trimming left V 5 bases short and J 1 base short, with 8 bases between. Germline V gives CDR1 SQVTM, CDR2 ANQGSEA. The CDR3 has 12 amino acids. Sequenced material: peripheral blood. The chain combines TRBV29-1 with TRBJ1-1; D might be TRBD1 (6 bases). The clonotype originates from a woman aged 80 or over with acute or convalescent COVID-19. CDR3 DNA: TGCAGCGTTTTGACAGGGAACACTGAAGCTTTCTTT. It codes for CSVLTGNTEAFF.